What follows describes a single T cell receptor beta chain. The data were taken from a study of human CD4 T cells and Enterobacteriaceae. Assay used: immunoSEQ multiplex PCR; TCRdb lists only in-frame clones, some missing. The table has 1,000 to 1,500 clones, approximately 51% seen once. Proliferating activated T cells were sorted by FACS as CFSE-low CD25+ ICOS+ after roughly 6-7 days. Memory CD4+ T cells were CFSE-labeled and cultured 2:1 with antigen-pulsed autologous monocytes. Memory CD4+ T cells were sorted as all CD4+ cells except CD45RA+CCR7+CD95- naive cells, over 98% pure. The CDR3 is made up of 16 amino acids. Germline CDR1 and CDR2: MDHEN and SYDVKM. After removal of 2 bases from V and 4 bases from J, the junction contained 6 bases not matched to a gene.

The clonotype comes from a human donor in good health. The specimen was bacteria-reactive CD4+ T cells grown in culture. Subset noted: CFSE-low proliferating memory CD4 T cells sorted after in vitro stimulation with a heat-inactivated bacterium or M. tuberculosis lysate. The V gene is TRBV28, the J gene TRBJ2-1, with 9 bases identical to TRBD2. The chain's CDR3 is CASSLTSSGKYNEQFF. In DNA, the CDR3 is TGTGCCAGCAGTTTAACGTCTAGCGGGAAGTACAATGAGCAGTTCTTC. Complete variable domain (other parts from reference TRBV28 and TRBJ2-1): DVKVTQSSRYLVKRTGEKVFLECVQDMDHENMFWYRQDPGLGLRLIYFSYDVKMKEKGDIPEGYSVSREKKERFSLILESASTNQTSMYLCASSLTSSGKYNEQFFGPGTRLTVL.